Here is one TCR beta chain with its context. Its antigen is still unknown. The source of the sample is a study of CD8+ T cells in alopecia areata. Overall study findings and caveats: Lesional scalp, especially alopecia totalis/universalis, showed higher clonality than normal scalp.

Looked up from germline, CDR1 is SNHLY and CDR2 is FYNNEI. V shed 6 bases, J shed 0 bases, and the junction held 3 bases outside the gene matches. The CDR3 contains 15 residues. In alopecia areata patients, both lesional scalp punch biopsies and peripheral blood were collected. PBMCs served as the source from which CD4+ and CD8+ T cells were sorted. Extraction and reverse transcription of RNA yielded cDNA as the sequencing template. The method was immunoSEQ multiplex PCR; TCRdb's version includes in-frame clones alone and lacks a portion of them. The sample consists of 90,000 to 120,000 clones, approximately 50% of them appearing once.

The V gene is TRBV2, the J gene TRBJ2-3, with 10 bases that match TRBD2. Sequencing used NKG2D-low CD8+ T cells sorted from blood. The source is a human donor with alopecia areata. CDR3: CASRGLAVSTDTQYF. In nucleotides, the CDR3 is TGTGCCAGCAGAGGACTAGCGGTCAGCACAGATACGCAGTATTTT.